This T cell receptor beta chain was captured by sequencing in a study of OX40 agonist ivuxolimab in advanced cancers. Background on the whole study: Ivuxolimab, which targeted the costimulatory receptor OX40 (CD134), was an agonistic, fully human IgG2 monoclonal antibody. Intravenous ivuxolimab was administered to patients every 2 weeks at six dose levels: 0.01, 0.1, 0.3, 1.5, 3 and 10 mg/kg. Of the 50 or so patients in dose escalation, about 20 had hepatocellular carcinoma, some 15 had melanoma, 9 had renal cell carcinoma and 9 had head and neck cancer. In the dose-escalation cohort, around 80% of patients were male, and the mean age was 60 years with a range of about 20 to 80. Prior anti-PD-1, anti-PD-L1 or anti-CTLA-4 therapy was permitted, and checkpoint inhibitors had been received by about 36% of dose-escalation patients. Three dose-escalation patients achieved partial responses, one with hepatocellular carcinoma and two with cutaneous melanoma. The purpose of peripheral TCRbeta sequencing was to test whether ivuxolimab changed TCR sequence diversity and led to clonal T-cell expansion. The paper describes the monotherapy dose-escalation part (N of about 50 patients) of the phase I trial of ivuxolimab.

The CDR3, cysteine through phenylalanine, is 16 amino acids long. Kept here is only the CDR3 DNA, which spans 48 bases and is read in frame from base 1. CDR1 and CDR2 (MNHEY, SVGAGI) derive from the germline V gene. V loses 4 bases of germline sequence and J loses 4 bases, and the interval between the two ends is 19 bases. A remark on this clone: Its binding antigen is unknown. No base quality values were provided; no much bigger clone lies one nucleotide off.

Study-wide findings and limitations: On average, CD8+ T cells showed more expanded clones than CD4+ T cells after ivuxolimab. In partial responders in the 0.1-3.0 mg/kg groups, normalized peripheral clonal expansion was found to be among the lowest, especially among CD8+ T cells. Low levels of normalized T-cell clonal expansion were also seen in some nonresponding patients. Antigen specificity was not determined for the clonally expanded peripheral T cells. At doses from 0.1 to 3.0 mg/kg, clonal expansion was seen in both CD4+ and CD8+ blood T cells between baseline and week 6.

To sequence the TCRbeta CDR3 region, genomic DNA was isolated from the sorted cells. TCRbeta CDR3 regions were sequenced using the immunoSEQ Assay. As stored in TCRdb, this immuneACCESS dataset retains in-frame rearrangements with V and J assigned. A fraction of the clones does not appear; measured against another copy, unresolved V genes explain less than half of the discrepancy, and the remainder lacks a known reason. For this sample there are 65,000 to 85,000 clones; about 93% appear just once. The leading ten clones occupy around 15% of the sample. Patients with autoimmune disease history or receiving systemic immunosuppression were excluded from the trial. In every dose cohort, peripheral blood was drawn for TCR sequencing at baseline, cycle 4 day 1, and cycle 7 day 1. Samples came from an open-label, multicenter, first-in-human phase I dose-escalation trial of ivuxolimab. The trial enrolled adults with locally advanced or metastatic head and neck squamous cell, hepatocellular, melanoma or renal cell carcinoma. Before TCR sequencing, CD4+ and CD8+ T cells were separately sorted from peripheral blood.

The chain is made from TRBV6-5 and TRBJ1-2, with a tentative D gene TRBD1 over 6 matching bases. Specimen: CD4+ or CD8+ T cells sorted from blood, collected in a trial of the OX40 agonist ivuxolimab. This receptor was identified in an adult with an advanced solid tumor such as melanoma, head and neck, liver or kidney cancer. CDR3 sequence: CASSSPGGATLYGYTF. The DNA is TGTGCCAGCAGTTCGCCGGGGGGGGCAACTCTCTATGGCTACACCTTC.